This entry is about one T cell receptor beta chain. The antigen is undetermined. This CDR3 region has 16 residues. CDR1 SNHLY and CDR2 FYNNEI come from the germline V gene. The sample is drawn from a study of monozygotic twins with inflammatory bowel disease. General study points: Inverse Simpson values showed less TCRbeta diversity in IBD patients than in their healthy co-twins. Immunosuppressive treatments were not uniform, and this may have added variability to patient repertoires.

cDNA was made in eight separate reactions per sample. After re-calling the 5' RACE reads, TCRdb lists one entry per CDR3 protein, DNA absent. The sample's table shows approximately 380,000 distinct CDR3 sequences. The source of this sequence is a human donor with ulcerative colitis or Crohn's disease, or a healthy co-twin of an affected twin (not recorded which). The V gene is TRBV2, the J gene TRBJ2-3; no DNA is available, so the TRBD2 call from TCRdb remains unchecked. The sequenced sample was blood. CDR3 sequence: CASRGLAGALTDTQYF.